This T cell receptor beta chain was recorded in a study of blood T cell repertoires in COVID-19. Trimming left V 3 bases short and J 6 bases short, with 11 bases between. Germline assignment: CDR1 SGHVS and CDR2 FNYEAQ. The CDR3 has 13 amino acids. Adults between about 18 and 89 years of age took part from fewer than 30 US areas. Participants' own reports of clinical history determined their cohort assignment. Per the authors' pipeline: By means of reference gene primer amplification, nucleated cell counts were estimated. Data came from immunoSEQ multiplex PCR; TCRdb stores just in-frame clones and leaves some out. That table supplies the V and J calls and clone size; D and trimming were determined from the DNA. This sample has approximately 320,000 clones, with 87% found just once.

Sequenced input: PBMCs or T cells enriched from blood (not recorded which). The rearrangement joins TRBV7-6 to TRBJ1-2, with D maybe TRBD1 (5 bases). The receptor was isolated from a woman aged 18-35 years who had recovered from COVID-19. CDR3 residues: CASSFGGGHGYTF. The CDR3 DNA reads as TGTGCCAGCAGCTTTGGCGGGGGTCATGGCTACACCTTC.